This TCR beta chain emerged from a study of blood T cell repertoires in COVID-19. Here immunoSEQ multiplex PCR was the method, and the copy in TCRdb shows in-frame clones only, minus some. The data hold about 80,000 clones, with roughly four fifths observed a single time. The count of this clone is one. Input material: peripheral blood. The origin of this receptor is a human donor in a cohort sampled during active COVID-19.

The CDR3 here is CASSLRFSGNERYEQYF. DNA of the CDR3: TGTGCCAGCAGCTTAAGATTTAGCGGGAATGAGCGGTACGAGCAGTACTTC. The V and J genes are TRBV7-2 and TRBJ2-7; 8 nucleotides line up with TRBD2. The CDR3 sequence is 17 residues long. Per germline, CDR1 SGHTA and CDR2 FQGNSA. V gave up 2 bases and J gave up 4 bases; unmatched junction bases: 13.